This T cell receptor beta chain was sequenced during a study of sequential checkpoint blockade in melanoma. Study-level points and caveats: Mutational load did not correlate with tumor T-cell fraction or clonality.

A remark on this clone: No antigen is known for it.

CDR1 and CDR2 from the germline V gene are MDHEN and SYDVKM. The CDR3 covers 14 residues. Trimming stripped 5 bases from V and 2 bases from J, with 13 bases between. Noted treatment: randomized to nivolumab then ipilimumab (arm A) or the reverse (arm B). Data came from immunoSEQ multiplex PCR; TCRdb stores just in-frame clones and leaves some out. This table has some 18,000 clones, roughly 73% appearing once. The origin of this receptor is a human donor with melanoma. The chain joins TRBV28 to TRBJ2-7; the D gene is possibly TRBD1 (6 bases). Here the sequenced sample was tumor tissue (inferred from file names), taken from a patient given nivolumab and ipilimumab in sequence. CDR3 protein: CASSDPPGAYEQYF. The CDR3 nucleotides read TGTGCCAGCAGTGATCCTCCAGGGGCCTACGAGCAGTACTTC.